This T cell receptor beta chain stems from a study of lymphopenia after photon versus proton radiotherapy. Repertoires were generated with immunoSEQ multiplex PCR, while TCRdb's copy carries only in-frame clones and drops some. The sample gives some 41,000 clones, about 86% of which show up once; over 9% is in the top ten. Findings and limits, study-wide: Better survival with proton therapy was suggested as possible, not demonstrated. Proton therapy kept repertoires fairly stable, unlike photons, which gained effector/memory cells. In patients who died, overall survival fell as post-nadir TCR diversity dropped more. After the lymphocyte nadir, photon-treated repertoires showed oligoclonal expansion, especially of CD8+ Temra cells.

Germline V gene data show CDR1 as SQVTM and CDR2 as ANQGSEA. The CDR3 consists of 14 residues. Trimming pared 0 bases from V and 1 base from J, leaving 9 bases between. This clone was counted a single time. Its antigen is as yet unknown. V gene TRBV29-1 combines with J gene TRBJ1-1; unclear D gene. The source material was peripheral blood, sampled from a patient treated with proton-based radiotherapy. The receptor's source is a woman aged 70 to 79 with pancreatic cancer. Some clones in this sample may be carry-over from other donors' samples. As DNA, the CDR3 is TGCAGCGTTGAAGAAGTGGGTGCGAACACTGAAGCTTTCTTT. This translates into CSVEEVGANTEAFF.